The clone carrying this T cell receptor beta chain occurred a few times. The antigen remains undetermined. These data come from a study of T-cell memory formation after mild COVID-19. Trimming removed 1 base at V and 8 bases at J, with 15 bases between. The germline CDR1 and CDR2 sequences are SGHNT and YENEEA. The CDR3 spans 15 residues. From the 5' RACE reads, TCRdb called clonotypes with MiXCR, one entry per CDR3 protein. The sample shows fewer than 700,000 distinct CDR3 sequences, roughly 20% of them seen only once. Study results and limitations: A balance of CD4 and CD8 characterized clones contracting day 15 to 85, whereas later expanders leaned CD4+.

The receptor's source is an adult woman who had mild COVID-19 (a few samples of this study predate the infection). Cell type and time point are not known. The sequenced sample was PBMCs or a T cell subset sorted from them (not recorded which). This rearrangement joins TRBV11-3 to TRBJ2-4; no definite D call. The DNA for the CDR3 is TGTGCCAGCAGCTTAGTTGGTTACACTGGAGACATTCAGTACTTC. This encodes CASSLVGYTGDIQYF.